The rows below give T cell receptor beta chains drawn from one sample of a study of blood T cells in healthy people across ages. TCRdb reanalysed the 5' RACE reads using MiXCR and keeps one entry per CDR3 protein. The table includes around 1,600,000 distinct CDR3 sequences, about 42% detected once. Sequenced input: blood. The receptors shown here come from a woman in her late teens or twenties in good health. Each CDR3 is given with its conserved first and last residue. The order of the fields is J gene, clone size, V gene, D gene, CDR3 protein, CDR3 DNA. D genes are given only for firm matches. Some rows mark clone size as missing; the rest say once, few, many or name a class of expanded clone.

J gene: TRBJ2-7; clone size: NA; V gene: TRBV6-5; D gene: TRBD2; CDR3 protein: CASSYGEGEQYF; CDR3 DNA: TGTGCCAGCAGTTACGGGGAGGGAGAGCAGTACTTC
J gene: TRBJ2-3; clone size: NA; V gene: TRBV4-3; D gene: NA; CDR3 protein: CASSQGLQGPTDTQYF; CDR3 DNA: TGCGCCAGCAGCCAAGGCTTACAGGGACCCACAGATACGCAGTATTTT
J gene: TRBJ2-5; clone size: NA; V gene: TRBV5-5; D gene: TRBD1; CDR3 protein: CASSPPGQEVWGTQYF; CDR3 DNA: TGTGCCAGCAGCCCTCCGGGACAGGAGGTTTGGGGGACCCAGTACTTC
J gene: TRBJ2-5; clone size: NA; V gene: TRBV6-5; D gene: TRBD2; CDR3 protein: CASSTPSGLAGEGQYF; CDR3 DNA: TGTGCCAGCAGCACACCATCGGGACTAGCGGGAGAGGGGCAGTACTTC
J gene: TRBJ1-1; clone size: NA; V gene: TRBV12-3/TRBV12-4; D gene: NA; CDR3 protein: CASRPRQAVGMNTEAFF; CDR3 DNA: TGTGCCAGCAGACCTCGACAGGCGGTTGGCATGAACACTGAAGCTTTCTTT
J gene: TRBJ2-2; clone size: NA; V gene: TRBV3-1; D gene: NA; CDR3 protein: CASSQGPWGAGELFF; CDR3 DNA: TGTGCCAGCAGCCAAGGACCATGGGGGGCCGGGGAGCTGTTTTTT
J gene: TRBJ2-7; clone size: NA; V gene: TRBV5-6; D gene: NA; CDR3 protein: CASSLVVRDNEQYF; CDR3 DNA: TGTGCCAGCAGCTTGGTGGTGAGGGATAACGAGCAGTACTTC
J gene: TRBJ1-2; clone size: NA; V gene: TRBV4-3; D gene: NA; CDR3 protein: CASSQDRSGTYNYGYTF; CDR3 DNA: TGCGCCAGCAGCCAAGATCGGTCTGGGACATATAACTATGGCTACACCTTC
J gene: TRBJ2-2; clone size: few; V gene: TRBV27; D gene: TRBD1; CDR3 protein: CASSHDRVNTGELFF; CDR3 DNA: TGTGCCAGCAGTCACGACAGGGTTAACACCGGGGAGCTGTTTTTT
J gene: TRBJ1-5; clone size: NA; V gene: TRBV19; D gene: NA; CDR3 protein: CASKEWGNGNQPQHF; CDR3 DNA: TGTGCCAGTAAAGAATGGGGCAACGGCAATCAGCCCCAGCATTTT
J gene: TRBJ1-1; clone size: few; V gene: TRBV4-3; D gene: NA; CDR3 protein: CASSQVFRGAEAFF; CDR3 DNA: TGCGCCAGCAGCCAAGTATTCAGGGGCGCTGAAGCTTTCTTT